A single sample gave rise to the 23 T cell receptor beta chains below, sequenced in a study of CDR3 diversity in severe acne. TCRdb used MiXCR to reprocess the PCR reads, holding one entry per CDR3 protein. The table shows 100,000 or so distinct CDR3 sequences, with about half occurring only once. The specimen sequenced was blood. The receptors were sampled from a male donor with acne.

The J gene is TRBJ1-5, the V gene TRBV6-1, with 10 bases fitting TRBD1. Germline values: CDR1 MNHNS, CDR2 SASEGT. The CDR3 spans 17 residues. V was clipped by 2 bases and J by 1 base; unmatched bases: 5. CDR3 sequence: CASSEFRGQGSNQPQHF. CDR3 coding DNA: TGTGCCAGCAGTGAATTTAGGGGACAGGGGAGCAATCAGCCCCAGCATTTT.

The sample holds many counts of this clonotype. The chain joins TRBV6-1 to TRBJ2-1; no clear D gene. In germline, CDR1 is MNHNS, CDR2 SASEGT. The CDR3 spans 17 residues. Trimming pared 2 bases from V and 0 bases from J, leaving 14 bases between. The CDR3 coding sequence is TGTGCCAGCAGTGAATTGTCTGTGCCAGGCTCCTACAATGAGCAGTTCTTC. Amino acids: CASSELSVPGSYNEQFF.

The V gene is TRBV19, the J gene TRBJ2-3, with D hard to call. The CDR3 extends over 12 amino acids. Trimming stripped 1 base from V and 6 bases from J, with 5 bases between. Germline assignment: CDR1 LNHDA and CDR2 SQIVND (reference sequence). The CDR3 is CASSIGVDTQYF. The CDR3 coding sequence is TGTGCCAGTAGTATAGGAGTTGATACGCAGTATTTT.

The J gene is TRBJ2-7, the V gene TRBV7-9, with D possibly matching TRBD1 (6 bases). CDR3 length equals 13 residues. Trimming shortened V by 9 bases and J by 1 base, and 13 bases separated the two germline ends. Germline CDR1 reads SEHNR; CDR2 reads FQNEAQ (reference sequence). The CDR3 protein is CASLTGASYEQYF. The CDR3 nucleotides read TGTGCCAGTCTGACAGGAGCGTCCTACGAGCAGTACTTC. Full variable domain (rest looked up from reference TRBV7-9 and TRBJ2-7): DTGVSQNPRHKITKRGQNVTFRCDPISEHNRLYWYRQTLGQGPEFLTYFQNEAQLEKSRLLSDRFSAERPKGSFSTLEIQRTEQGDSAMYLCASLTGASYEQYFGPGTRLTVT.

V usage is TRBV20-1 and J usage is TRBJ2-7, with D tentatively TRBD1 (5 bases). The V end was cut by 0 bases, the J end by 6 bases, with 12 bases between. From germline, CDR1 is DFQATT and CDR2 SNEGSKA (reference sequence). The CDR3 has 13 residues. The CDR3 reads CSARDGRRGEQYF. CDR3 nucleotide sequence: TGCAGTGCTAGAGATGGACGAAGGGGCGAGCAGTACTTC.

Notes on this clonotype: At one of its ends the junction is not consistent with the germline gene, which may arise from a read error. The chain combines TRBV10-2 with TRBJ1-1; unclear D gene. The CDR3 sequence is 12 residues long. The V gene's germline CDR1 is WSHSY and CDR2 SAAADI. Here the CDR3 reads CASRQVNTEAFF. As DNA, the CDR3 is TGTGCCAGCAGGCAGGTGAACACTGAAGCTTTCTTT.

As concerns this clonotype: The DNA is left out, because the CDR3 cannot be placed on it with certainty; the CDR3 is given as TCRdb lists it. CDR3: CASSLQGSNQPQHFGDGANVLTF. This sequence joins TRBV19 and TRBJ2-6; TRBD1, the table's D call, lacks a check against the DNA. Counting both end residues, the CDR3 totals 23 amino acids. The germline CDR1 and CDR2 sequences are LNHDA and SQIVND (reference sequence).

A few counts support this clonotype. CDR3 sequence: CAGQEGESGPLHF. CDR3 nucleotides: TGTGCCGGCCAGGAGGGGGAAAGTGGACCCCTCCACTTT. The genes are TRBV25-1 and TRBJ1-6; D possibly corresponds to TRBD1 (6 bases). CDR1 is MGHDK, CDR2 SYGVNS, per germline. Trimming took off 11 bases at V and 12 bases at J, with 20 bases between the two ends. The CDR3 extends over 13 amino acids.

The rearrangement uses TRBV15 and TRBJ2-7; maybe TRBD2 (7 bases). Germline loops: CDR1 LNHNV, CDR2 YYDKDF (reference sequence). The germline V and J ends were trimmed by 3 bases and 2 bases, with 20 bases remaining between them. This CDR3 comprises 17 residues. CDR3 in DNA: TGTGCCACCAGCAGCGTTGGGGGGGCTAGCGGTGCCTACGAGCAGTACTTC. It translates to CATSSVGGASGAYEQYF. The full variable domain, rest sourced from reference TRBV15 and TRBJ2-7, is DAMVIQNPRYQVTQFGKPVTLSCSQTLNHNVMYWYQQKSSQAPKLLFHYYDKDFNNEADTPDNFQSRRPNTSFCFLDIRSPGLGDTAMYLCATSSVGGASGAYEQYFGPGTRLTVT.

The rearrangement links TRBV2 to TRBJ2-1; TRBD2 agrees at 13 bases. Trimming removed 4 bases from V and 9 bases from J; junction bases left unmatched: 3. The CDR3 totals 14 residues. CDR1 SNHLY and CDR2 FYNNEI come from the germline V gene. In DNA, the CDR3 is TGTGCCAGCAGTGGGACTAGCGGGAGCACTGAGCAGTTCTTC. Amino acid sequence: CASSGTSGSTEQFF. Variable domain in full (rest from reference TRBV2 and TRBJ2-1): EPEVTQTPSHQVTQMGQEVILRCVPISNHLYFYWYRQILGQKVEFLVSFYNNEISEKSEIFDDQFSVERPDGSNFTLKIRSTKLEDSAMYFCASSGTSGSTEQFFGPGTRLTVL.

The rearrangement joins TRBV20-1 to TRBJ2-7, with 10 nucleotides matching TRBD2. Trimming cost V 0 bases and J 0 bases; bases outside gene matches: 8. The CDR3 has 17 residues. The germline gives CDR1 DFQATT, CDR2 SNEGSKA (reference sequence). This chain's CDR3 is CSARDRGASGSSYEQYF. CDR3 nucleotide sequence: TGCAGTGCTAGAGATAGGGGGGCTAGCGGGAGCTCCTACGAGCAGTACTTC.

This chain joins TRBV12-3 or TRBV12-4 and TRBJ1-2; tentatively, D is TRBD1 (6 bases). Trimming pared 5 bases from V and 3 bases from J, leaving 13 bases between. This CDR3 spans 14 amino acids. CDR3 sequence reads: CASSEHRADYGYTF. Written as DNA, the CDR3 is TGTGCCAGCAGTGAGCACAGGGCTGACTATGGCTACACCTTC.

V and J are TRBV19 and TRBJ1-1, with a possible D match to TRBD1 (6 bases). This CDR3 has 15 amino acids. The V end lost 2 bases, the J end lost 4 bases, and 14 bases lay between the germline ends. Germline V gives CDR1 LNHDA, CDR2 SQIVND (reference sequence). The CDR3 DNA reads as TGTGCCAGTAGTATACTTAGGACAGCCGGCACTGAAGCTTTCTTT. Residues: CASSILRTAGTEAFF.

The rearrangement links TRBV12-3 or TRBV12-4 to TRBJ1-5, with D possibly TRBD1 on 6 matching bases. The CDR3 runs to 14 residues. V lost 3 bases and J lost 3, with 9 bases in between. The CDR3 DNA reads as TGTGCCAGCAGTTTGGGGGCAAACAATCAGCCCCAGCATTTT. Amino acids: CASSLGANNQPQHF.

This clonotype was detected many times. V and J are TRBV20-1 and TRBJ1-6, with D possibly TRBD1 on 6 matching bases. The CDR3 runs to 14 residues. Germline V CDR1 and CDR2: DFQATT, SNEGSKA (reference sequence). V lost 0 bases and J lost 4, with 7 bases in between. The CDR3 reads CSARDTGYNSPLHF. The CDR3 DNA reads as TGCAGTGCTAGAGATACAGGGTATAATTCACCCCTCCACTTT.

This clonotype was recorded only once. The chain is built from TRBV24-1 and TRBJ2-2; 9 nucleotides align to TRBD2. The CDR3 covers 17 residues. V shed 2 bases, J shed 7 bases, and the junction held 10 bases outside the gene matches. CDR1 is KGHDR, CDR2 SFDVKD, per germline. CDR3 in amino acids: CATSDSWPSGIHGELFF. DNA for the CDR3: TGTGCCACCAGTGATTCCTGGCCTAGCGGGATCCACGGGGAGCTGTTTTTT.

The chain recombines TRBV2 with TRBJ1-5; tentatively, D is TRBD1 (5 bases). The CDR3 totals 14 residues. CDR1 SNHLY and CDR2 FYNNEI come from the germline V gene. Trimming removed 6 bases at V and 7 bases at J, with 16 bases between. The CDR3 here is CASRGYAGGQPQHF. CDR3 coding DNA: TGTGCCAGCAGAGGATACGCGGGGGGACAGCCCCAGCATTTT. The complete variable domain, with remaining parts taken from reference TRBV2 and TRBJ1-5, reads EPEVTQTPSHQVTQMGQEVILRCVPISNHLYFYWYRQILGQKVEFLVSFYNNEISEKSEIFDDQFSVERPDGSNFTLKIRSTKLEDSAMYFCASRGYAGGQPQHFGDGTRLSIL.

About this clonotype itself: Given the absence of the conserved phenylalanine or tryptophan at the CDR3 end, a read error is likely. The chain recombines TRBV7-8 with TRBJ1-5; TRBD1 matches 11 bases. Germline V gene data show CDR1 as SGHVS and CDR2 as FQNEAQ. The CDR3 extends over 17 amino acids. The V and J ends lost 1 base and 5 bases, in that order; junction bases with no gene match: 7. The CDR3 DNA reads as TGTGCCAGCAGCTTAGACACTGGGACAGGGGGTTATCAGCCCCAGCATTCT. It encodes CASSLDTGTGGYQPQHS.

This clonotype was seen ten or more times. The chain is built from TRBV7-2 and TRBJ2-7; 9 nucleotides align to TRBD2. CDR1 and CDR2 (germline): SGHTA, FQGNSA. With V trimmed by 1 base and J by 2 bases, 6 bases remained unmatched. The CDR3 runs 16 residues. CDR3: CASSLGPAGGAYEQYF. In nucleotides, the CDR3 is TGTGCCAGCAGCTTAGGCCCTGCGGGGGGGGCCTACGAGCAGTACTTC.

This clonotype was seen repeatedly, ten times or more. J is TRBJ2-2 and V is TRBV5-8; 7 positions agree with TRBD1. The CDR3 loop spans 16 amino acids. Germline values: CDR1 SGHTS, CDR2 YDEGEE. J was trimmed by 4 bases and V by 0 bases; bases with no gene match: 6. The CDR3 loop reads CASSLEFRGRTGELFF. CDR3 DNA sequence: TGTGCCAGCAGCTTGGAGTTTAGGGGGCGCACCGGGGAGCTGTTTTTT.

The chain employs TRBV25-1 and TRBJ1-6; no firm D call. V was pared by 4 bases and J by 0 bases, with 7 bases between. This CDR3 is built from 15 residues. Germline V gene sequence: CDR1 MGHDK, CDR2 SYGVNS. The CDR3 sequence: CASSVSSSYNSPLHF. CDR3 in DNA: TGTGCCAGCAGTGTTAGCAGCTCCTATAATTCACCCCTCCACTTT. Full variable domain (remainder filled in from reference TRBV25-1 and TRBJ1-6): EADIYQTPRYLVIGTGKKITLECSQTMGHDKMYWYQQDPGMELHLIHYSYGVNSTEKGDLSSESTVSRIRTEHFPLTLESARPSHTSQYLCASSVSSSYNSPLHFGNGTRLTVT.

This clonotype was counted only a few times. This sequence joins TRBV12-3 or TRBV12-4 and TRBJ2-1; the D is unclear. This CDR3 spans 18 amino acids. The V and J ends lost 2 bases and 1 base respectively, with 18 bases between them. In DNA, the CDR3 is TGTGCCAGCAGTTTATCCCCGGCCAGCCTATTTTCCTACAATGAGCAGTTCTTC. Amino acid sequence: CASSLSPASLFSYNEQFF.

This clonotype occurred a few times. The genes are TRBV7-9 and TRBJ2-5; D is perhaps TRBD1 (5 bases). Germline V gives CDR1 SEHNR, CDR2 FQNEAQ (reference sequence). CDR3 length: 14 amino acids. V lost 1 base and J 2 bases, leaving 8 bases between the germline ends. The CDR3 sequence is CASSLGGAQETQYF. CDR3 in DNA: TGTGCCAGCAGCTTAGGTGGGGCGCAAGAGACCCAGTACTTC.